The clone carrying this TCR beta chain has just a few counts. The antigen is undetermined. The data originate from a study of cytomegalovirus exposure and HLA in healthy donors. At the level of the study: The 120 validation repertoires, a later analysis reported, used the same platform as the roughly 650 repertoires from the first cohort.

Whole-study results and caveats: Reports credit the classifier with highly specific, highly sensitive diagnosis of cytomegalovirus status. First-cohort TCR clusters tended to co-occur in the 120 or so validation repertoires, a later analysis found.

The ends were cut back, 0 bases at V and 11 bases at J, with 13 bases in the middle. This CDR3 has 13 residues. Germline loops: CDR1 MDHEN, CDR2 SYDVKM. Sequenced by immunoSEQ multiplex PCR; TCRdb stores in-frame clones only, minus some. In the table there are 89,000 or so clones, 85% to 95% of which are singletons. V usage is TRBV28 and J usage is TRBJ1-1, with a weak D call TRBD1 (6 bases). Sequencing was performed on PBMCs. This TCR came from a woman in her 30s in good health and CMV-seropositive. The CDR3 DNA reads TGTGCCAGCAGTTTATGGGGTAGGGACAAGGCTTTCTTT. Translating it yields CASSLWGRDKAFF.